This paragraph reports one T cell receptor (beta chain). These data originate in a study of blood T cell repertoires in COVID-19. On the study more broadly: There were acute and convalescent COVID-19 samples, and they came from the United States, Italy and Spain. T cells, B-cell-depleted T cells, or PBMCs supplied cDNA or gDNA.

In the study's own analysis: It was from reference gene primer amplification that nucleated cell counts were estimated. Clones were read by immunoSEQ multiplex PCR, and TCRdb kept only the in-frame ones, dropping some. From that table come the V and J calls and clone size; the DNA was used to work out D and trimming. The sample contains 40,000 to 50,000 clones, around nine tenths of which appear only once. The sequenced material came from peripheral blood. The sequence was obtained from a human donor in a cohort sampled during active COVID-19.

The CDR3 region is CASSYSLEDTQYF. DNA for the CDR3: TGTGCCAGCAGTTACTCGTTGGAGGATACGCAGTATTTT. V usage is TRBV6-5 and J usage is TRBJ2-3, with D uncertain. From germline, CDR1 is MNHEY and CDR2 SVGAGI. Between the trimmed V and J ends, which lost 0 bases and 6 bases, there was a span of 7 bases. The CDR3 contains 13 residues.